Presented here are 28 T cell receptor beta chains from one specimen sequenced in a study of blood T cell repertoires in COVID-19. The repertoire was sequenced with immunoSEQ multiplex PCR; TCRdb's copy has only in-frame clones and lacks some. Among about 370,000 clones listed, roughly 90% were seen once. Sequencing input: peripheral blood. The source of these receptors is a woman under 40 with COVID-19, enrolled during active disease.

The genes are TRBV2 and TRBJ1-1; possibly TRBD1 for D (5 bases). CDR3 length: 14 amino acids. The V gene lost 2 bases and the J gene lost 1 base, with 8 bases spanning the gap. Germline V gene data show CDR1 as SNHLY and CDR2 as FYNNEI. CDR3 amino acids: CASSETGANTEAFF. The CDR3 region has the DNA TGTGCCAGCAGTGAAACAGGAGCGAACACTGAAGCTTTCTTT. Variable domain in full (rest from reference TRBV2 and TRBJ1-1): EPEVTQTPSHQVTQMGQEVILRCVPISNHLYFYWYRQILGQKVEFLVSFYNNEISEKSEIFDDQFSVERPDGSNFTLKIRSTKLEDSAMYFCASSETGANTEAFFGQGTRLTVV.

This chain links TRBV19 with TRBJ2-3, with D possibly matching TRBD2 (5 bases). The CDR3 is made up of 13 amino acids. V lost 5 bases and J 5 bases, leaving 11 bases between the germline ends. CDR1 LNHDA and CDR2 SQIVND come from the germline V gene (reference sequence). CDR3: CASSRRAGDTQYF. In DNA, the CDR3 is TGTGCCAGTAGTCGGCGGGCCGGAGATACGCAGTATTTT.

This chain joins TRBV28 and TRBJ2-7, with 7 bases aligning to TRBD1. J was trimmed by 3 bases and V by 4 bases; bases with no gene match: 6. This CDR3 is 14 amino acids long. Germline V CDR1 and CDR2: MDHEN, SYDVKM. CDR3 nucleotides: TGTGCCAGCAGTTCGACAGGGCTGAACTACGAGCAGTACTTC. It codes for CASSSTGLNYEQYF.

J is TRBJ2-3 and V is TRBV4-2, with 8 bases that match TRBD2. The germline gives CDR1 LGHNA, CDR2 YNFKEQ. CDR3 length: 17 residues. Trimming at V came to 4 bases and at J to 4 bases, leaving 13 bases not matched to a gene. The CDR3: CASSRTSRGGSADTQYF. The CDR3 coding sequence is TGTGCCAGCAGCCGGACCTCACGGGGGGGGAGCGCAGATACGCAGTATTTT.

This clone was seen a single time. The V call is TRBV29-1, the J call TRBJ2-3; TRBD1 agrees at 7 bases. Trimming removed 7 bases from V and 2 bases from J; junction bases left unmatched: 6. Germline V gene lookup returns CDR1 SQVTM and CDR2 ANQGSEA. This CDR3 has 13 amino acids. CDR3 sequence (DNA): TGCAGCGCGACAGGGAAGCTCACAGATACGCAGTATTTT. The encoded protein is CSATGKLTDTQYF.

The chain couples TRBV10-1 to TRBJ1-2, with D unresolved. Germline CDR1 reads WNHNN; CDR2 reads SYGVQD (reference sequence). The V end was cut by 2 bases, the J end by 6 bases, with 13 bases between. This CDR3 has 14 amino acids. The CDR3 loop reads CASSEKRGEDGYTF. The CDR3 coding sequence is TGCGCCAGCAGTGAGAAGCGGGGTGAGGATGGCTACACCTTC.

V is TRBV5-1 and J is TRBJ1-2, with TRBD1 matching over 8 bases. The V gene end was trimmed by 4 bases and the J gene end by 3 bases; junction bases not matched to a gene: 11. The CDR3 runs 16 residues. Per germline, CDR1 SGHRS and CDR2 YFSETQ. The CDR3 spells CASSQSPTGEDYGYTF. In DNA, the CDR3 is TGCGCCAGCAGCCAATCCCCGACAGGGGAGGACTATGGCTACACCTTC.

With respect to this clone: At one end, the junction sequence differs from germline, possibly due to a read error. The chain joins TRBV7-7 to TRBJ1-4; 8 bases line up with TRBD1. The CDR3 is 16 residues long. Per germline, CDR1 SSHAT and CDR2 FNYEAQ (reference sequence). The CDR3 nucleotides are TGTGCTAGCAGCTCCGGGACAGGAGGATTAAATGAAAAACTGTTTTTT. Amino acids: CASSSGTGGLNEKLFF.

This clone was picked up one time. The V gene is TRBV7-2, the J gene TRBJ1-2, with 10 bases lining up with TRBD1. Germline-derived CDR1 and CDR2 are SGHTA and FQGNSA. The CDR3 spans 15 residues. The ends lost 5 bases at V and 7 bases at J; junction bases unmatched: 10. CDR3 coding DNA: TGTGCCAGCAGCCAATGGACAGGGGGAATAGCTGGCTACACCTTC. Translating it yields CASSQWTGGIAGYTF.

The CDR3 nucleotides read TGTGCCAGCAGTTCATCCGAGACTGCATACAATGAGCAGTTCTTC. As protein: CASSSSETAYNEQFF. V usage is TRBV28 and J usage is TRBJ2-1, with D unresolved. The CDR3 is 15 residues long. From germline, CDR1 is MDHEN and CDR2 SYDVKM. With 4 bases removed from V and 4 bases from J, the gap between germline ends came to 14 bases. Based on the CDR3 plus reference TRBV28 and TRBJ2-1, the full variable domain is DVKVTQSSRYLVKRTGEKVFLECVQDMDHENMFWYRQDPGLGLRLIYFSYDVKMKEKGDIPEGYSVSREKKERFSLILESASTNQTSMYLCASSSSETAYNEQFFGPGTRLTVL.

The chain recombines TRBV6-5 with TRBJ1-5; perhaps TRBD1 as D (6 bases). V was pared by 6 bases and J by 7 bases, with 16 bases between. Germline CDR1 is MNHEY and CDR2 is SVGAGI. This CDR3 is 14 amino acids long. CDR3 in amino acids: CASSPGGRHQPQHF. In DNA, the CDR3 is TGTGCCAGCAGCCCCGGGGGGCGGCACCAGCCCCAGCATTTT.

V and J are TRBV6-5 and TRBJ1-6; 7 nucleotides match TRBD1. Losses at the gene ends were 6 bases for V and 5 bases for J; bases not matched to a gene: 4. The CDR3 sequence is 14 residues long. Germline V gene data show CDR1 as MNHEY and CDR2 as SVGAGI. The CDR3 loop reads CASSSGQNNSPLHF. CDR3 DNA: TGTGCCAGCAGCTCGGGACAGAATAATTCACCCCTCCACTTT.

The chain uses TRBV6-5 and TRBJ1-1, with D perhaps TRBD1 (5 bases). The germline gives CDR1 MNHEY, CDR2 SVGAGI. Trimming cost V 6 bases and J 4 bases, with 15 bases left between them. The CDR3 has 14 residues. Here the CDR3 reads CASRGSGGVTEAFF. CDR3 in DNA: TGTGCCAGCAGGGGGTCGGGAGGGGTCACTGAAGCTTTCTTT.

The chain recombines TRBV10-3 with TRBJ1-2; D may be TRBD1 (6 bases). V was shortened by 3 bases and J by 2 bases, with 10 bases between the two germline ends. The length of the CDR3 is 14 residues. Germline-derived CDR1 and CDR2 are ENHRY and SYGVKD. The CDR3 region has the DNA TGTGCCATCAGTGACGGGGACAAGAACTATGGCTACACCTTC. This gives the protein CAISDGDKNYGYTF.

The rearrangement links TRBV2 to TRBJ1-2; TRBD1 might be the D (5 bases). Looked up from germline, CDR1 is SNHLY and CDR2 is FYNNEI. The V and J ends lost 5 bases and 2 bases respectively, with 15 bases between them. The CDR3 is made up of 15 amino acids. CDR3 bases: TGTGCCAGCAGTATTGCCCGGGAGGGGAACTATGGCTACACCTTC. This translates into CASSIAREGNYGYTF.

This chain links TRBV18 with TRBJ2-1; tentative D call: TRBD1 (6 bases). CDR1 is KGHSH and CDR2 is LQKENI in the germline V gene. V was cut by 7 bases and J by 7 bases, with 23 bases left in between. This CDR3 is 16 amino acids long. CDR3 loop: CASLPFEGVGRNEQFF. The CDR3 DNA follows: TGTGCCAGCTTACCTTTTGAGGGGGTCGGTAGGAATGAGCAGTTCTTC. The entire variable domain, with the rest obtained from reference TRBV18 and TRBJ2-1, is as follows: NAGVMQNPRHLVRRRGQEARLRCSPMKGHSHVYWYRQLPEEGLKFMVYLQKENIIDESGMPKERFSAEFPKEGPSILRIQQVVRGDSAAYFCASLPFEGVGRNEQFFGPGTRLTVL.

The chain joins TRBV27 to TRBJ1-5; D is uncertain. Germline lookup yields CDR1 MNHEY and CDR2 SMNVEV (reference sequence). The CDR3 consists of 13 residues. Trimming took off 2 bases at V and 5 bases at J, with 7 bases between the two ends. Here the CDR3 reads CASSLGPDQPQHF. The CDR3 DNA follows: TGTGCCAGCAGTTTAGGCCCAGATCAGCCCCAGCATTTT.

The V call is TRBV4-2, the J call TRBJ1-2; no reliable D call. The CDR3 is 16 residues long. Trimming took off 1 base at V and 6 bases at J, with 18 bases between the two ends. Germline V gives CDR1 LGHNA, CDR2 YNFKEQ. DNA of the CDR3: TGTGCCAGCAGCCAAGTTTTGGGCAGGCAAAGCCATGGCTACACCTTC. This sequence encodes CASSQVLGRQSHGYTF.

In its sample, this clone was seen a few times. The rearrangement links TRBV2 to TRBJ1-1; possibly TRBD1 for D (6 bases). Looked up from germline, CDR1 is SNHLY and CDR2 is FYNNEI. This CDR3 is built from 14 residues. Between the trimmed V and J ends, which lost 6 bases and 5 bases, there was a span of 16 bases. The CDR3: CASRGDRLETEAFF. DNA of the CDR3: TGTGCCAGCAGGGGAGACAGGCTCGAAACTGAAGCTTTCTTT.

This chain connects TRBV11-2 to TRBJ2-7; D unclear. Germline V lookup: CDR1 SGHAT, CDR2 FQNNGV. Trimming stripped 4 bases from V and 3 bases from J, with 7 bases between. The CDR3 is 12 amino acids. The CDR3 DNA sequence: TGTGCCAGCAGCTCCCAGGACTACGAGCAGTACGTC. This translates into CASSSQDYEQYV.

The J gene is TRBJ2-3, the V gene TRBV18; 8 positions agree with TRBD1. The CDR3 length is 15 residues. Germline assignment: CDR1 KGHSH and CDR2 LQKENI. J was trimmed by 3 bases and V by 5 bases; bases with no gene match: 7. CDR3 protein: CASSKLDRATDTQYF. The CDR3 DNA follows: TGTGCCAGCTCAAAGCTGGACAGGGCAACAGATACGCAGTATTTT. Drawing the rest from reference TRBV18 and TRBJ2-3, the complete variable domain is NAGVMQNPRHLVRRRGQEARLRCSPMKGHSHVYWYRQLPEEGLKFMVYLQKENIIDESGMPKERFSAEFPKEGPSILRIQQVVRGDSAAYFCASSKLDRATDTQYFGPGTRLTVL.

As concerns this clone: One end of the junction is discordant with germline, which a read error may explain. The CDR3 sequence is CASSFGGLAGEETQYF. The CDR3 DNA reads as TGTGCTAGCAGCTTCGGGGGACTAGCGGGAGAAGAGACCCAGTACTTC. The chain couples TRBV7-7 to TRBJ2-5; 14 bases are shared with TRBD2. The germline CDR1 and CDR2 sequences are SSHAT and FNYEAQ (reference sequence). This CDR3 spans 16 amino acids.

V usage is TRBV5-4 and J usage is TRBJ1-1; possible D gene TRBD1, 5 bases. The CDR3 contains 16 residues. V lost 4 bases to trimming and J lost 2 bases, with 18 bases between them. Germline V gene sequence: CDR1 SGHNT, CDR2 YYREEE (reference sequence). In nucleotides, the CDR3 is TGTGCCAGCAGCGGCCATTCGACAGAGATTAACACTGAAGCTTTCTTT. The encoded protein is CASSGHSTEINTEAFF.

The CDR3, as DNA: TGTGCCAGCAGCTTAGATGCAGGGCAAACGAACACCGGGGAGCTGTTTTTT. Protein: CASSLDAGQTNTGELFF. The J gene is TRBJ2-2, the V gene TRBV11-3, with D perhaps matching TRBD1 (5 bases). The CDR3 totals 17 residues. Trimming took off 0 bases at V and 0 bases at J, with 11 bases between the two ends. Looked up from germline, CDR1 is SGHNT and CDR2 is YENEEA. Drawing the rest from reference TRBV11-3 and TRBJ2-2, the complete variable domain is EAGVVQSPRYKIIEKKQPVAFWCNPISGHNTLYWYLQNLGQGPELLIRYENEEAVDDSQLPKDRFSAERLKGVDSTLKIQPAELGDSAVYLCASSLDAGQTNTGELFFGEGSRLTVL.

The chain joins TRBV7-2 to TRBJ2-4; perhaps TRBD1 as D (5 bases). Germline loops: CDR1 SGHTA, CDR2 FQGNSA. The CDR3 extends over 16 amino acids. With 1 base removed from V and 0 bases from J, the gap between germline ends came to 10 bases. DNA for the CDR3: TGTGCCAGCAGCTTAGGGGGCAGAGTAGCCAAAAACATTCAGTACTTC. This codes for CASSLGGRVAKNIQYF.

This clone has only one observation. The V and J genes are TRBV13 and TRBJ2-7; a weak D match, TRBD2 (5 bases). This CDR3 is 14 amino acids long. The V and J ends lost 5 bases and 0 bases respectively, with 11 bases between them. Germline V gene lookup returns CDR1 PRHDT and CDR2 FYEKMQ (reference sequence). The chain's CDR3 is CASSPRGRSYEQYV. The CDR3 coding sequence is TGTGCCAGCAGCCCCCGCGGGCGCTCCTACGAGCAGTACGTC.

The V call is TRBV18, the J call TRBJ2-1; TRBD1 matches at 7 bases. J was trimmed by 7 bases and V by 5 bases; bases with no gene match: 8. The CDR3 loop spans 14 amino acids. Per germline, CDR1 KGHSH and CDR2 LQKENI. The CDR3 DNA reads as TGTGCCAGCTCAGAGTCAACAGGGGTGAATGAGCAGTTCTTC. Its protein product is CASSESTGVNEQFF. Full variable domain (missing parts from reference TRBV18 and TRBJ2-1): NAGVMQNPRHLVRRRGQEARLRCSPMKGHSHVYWYRQLPEEGLKFMVYLQKENIIDESGMPKERFSAEFPKEGPSILRIQQVVRGDSAAYFCASSESTGVNEQFFGPGTRLTVL.

The V call is TRBV10-3, the J call TRBJ1-1; perhaps TRBD1 as D (5 bases). CDR1 ENHRY and CDR2 SYGVKD come from the germline V gene. CDR3 size: 13 residues. Trimming took 7 bases from V and 5 from J, leaving 14 bases between them. The CDR3 region has the DNA TGTGCCATCACCCCCGGGGGTCGTACTGAAGCTTTCTTT. This codes for CAITPGGRTEAFF.